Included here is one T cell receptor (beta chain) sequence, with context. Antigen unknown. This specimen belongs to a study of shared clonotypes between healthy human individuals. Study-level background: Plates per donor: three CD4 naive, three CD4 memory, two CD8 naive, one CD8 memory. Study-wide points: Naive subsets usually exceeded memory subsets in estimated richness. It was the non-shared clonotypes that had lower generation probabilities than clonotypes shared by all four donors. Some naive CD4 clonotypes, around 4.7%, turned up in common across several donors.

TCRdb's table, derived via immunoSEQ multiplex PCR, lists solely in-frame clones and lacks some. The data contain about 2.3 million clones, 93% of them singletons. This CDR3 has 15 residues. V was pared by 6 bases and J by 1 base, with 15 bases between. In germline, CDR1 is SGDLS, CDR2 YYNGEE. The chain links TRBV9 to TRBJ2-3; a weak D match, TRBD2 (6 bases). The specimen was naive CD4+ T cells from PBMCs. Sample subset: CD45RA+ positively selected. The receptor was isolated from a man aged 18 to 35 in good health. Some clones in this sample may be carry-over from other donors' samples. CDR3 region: CASTAGGGRTDTQYF. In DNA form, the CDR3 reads TGTGCCAGCACTGCCGGCGGAGGGCGCACAGATACGCAGTATTTT.